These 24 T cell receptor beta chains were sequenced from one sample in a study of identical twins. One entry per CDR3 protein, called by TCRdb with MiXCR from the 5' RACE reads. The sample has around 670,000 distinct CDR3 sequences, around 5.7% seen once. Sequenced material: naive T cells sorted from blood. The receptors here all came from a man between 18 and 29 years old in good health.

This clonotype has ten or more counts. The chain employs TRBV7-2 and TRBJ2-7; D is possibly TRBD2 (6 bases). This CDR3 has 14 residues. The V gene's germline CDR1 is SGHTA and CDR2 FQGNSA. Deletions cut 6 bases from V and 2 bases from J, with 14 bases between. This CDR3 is CASSLAGGAYEQYF. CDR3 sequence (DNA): TGTGCCAGCAGTTTGGCTGGAGGGGCCTACGAGCAGTACTTC.

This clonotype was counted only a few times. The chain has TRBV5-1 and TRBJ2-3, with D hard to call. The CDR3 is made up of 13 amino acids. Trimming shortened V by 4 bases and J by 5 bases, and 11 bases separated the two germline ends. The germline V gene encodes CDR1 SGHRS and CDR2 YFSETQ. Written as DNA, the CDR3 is TGCGCCAGCAGCCCATCACAGCGAGATACGCAGTATTTT. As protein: CASSPSQRDTQYF. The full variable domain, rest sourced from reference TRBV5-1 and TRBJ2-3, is KAGVTQTPRYLIKTRGQQVTLSCSPISGHRSVSWYQQTPGQGLQFLFEYFSETQRNKGNFPGRFSGRQFSNSRSEMNVSTLELGDSALYLCASSPSQRDTQYFGPGTRLTVL.

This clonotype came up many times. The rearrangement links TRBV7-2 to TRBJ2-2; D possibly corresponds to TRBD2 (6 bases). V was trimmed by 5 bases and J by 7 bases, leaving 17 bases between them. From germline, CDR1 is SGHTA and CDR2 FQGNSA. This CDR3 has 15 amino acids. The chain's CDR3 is CASSPLLARGGELFF. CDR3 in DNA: TGTGCCAGCAGCCCGTTGCTAGCGCGGGGCGGGGAGCTGTTTTTT.

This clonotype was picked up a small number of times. CDR3 bases: TGTGCCAGCAGCGCTTGGACAGGATCGTACCAAGAGACCCAGTACTTC. This gives the protein CASSAWTGSYQETQYF. V is TRBV9 and J is TRBJ2-5, with 7 nucleotides matching TRBD1. Germline values: CDR1 SGDLS, CDR2 YYNGEE. The CDR3 sequence is 16 residues long. Trimming removed 3 bases from V and 0 bases from J; junction bases left unmatched: 8.

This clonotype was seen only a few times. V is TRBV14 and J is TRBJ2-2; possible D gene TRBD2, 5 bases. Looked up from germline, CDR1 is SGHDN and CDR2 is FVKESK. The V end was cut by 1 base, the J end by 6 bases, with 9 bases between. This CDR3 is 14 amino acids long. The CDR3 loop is CASSQVSLAGELFF. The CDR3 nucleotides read TGTGCCAGCAGCCAAGTCTCACTAGCCGGGGAGCTGTTTTTT.

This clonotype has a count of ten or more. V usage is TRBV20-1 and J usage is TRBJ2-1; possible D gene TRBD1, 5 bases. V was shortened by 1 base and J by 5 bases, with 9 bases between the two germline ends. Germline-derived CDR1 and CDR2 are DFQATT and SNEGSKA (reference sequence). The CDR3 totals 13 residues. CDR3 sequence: CSARVNRNNEQFF. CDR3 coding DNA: TGCAGTGCTAGAGTAAACAGGAACAATGAGCAGTTCTTC.

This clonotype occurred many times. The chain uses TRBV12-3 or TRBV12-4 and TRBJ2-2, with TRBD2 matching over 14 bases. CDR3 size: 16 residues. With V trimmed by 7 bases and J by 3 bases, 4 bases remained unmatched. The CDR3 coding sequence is TGTGCCAGCACCCCGGGACTAGCGGGAGACACCGGGGAGCTGTTTTTT. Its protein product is CASTPGLAGDTGELFF.

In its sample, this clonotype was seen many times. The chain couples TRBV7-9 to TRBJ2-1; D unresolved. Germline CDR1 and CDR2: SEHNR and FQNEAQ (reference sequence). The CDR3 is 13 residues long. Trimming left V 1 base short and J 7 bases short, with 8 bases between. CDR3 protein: CASSLVHRNEQFF. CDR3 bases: TGTGCCAGCAGCTTAGTACACCGTAATGAGCAGTTCTTC.

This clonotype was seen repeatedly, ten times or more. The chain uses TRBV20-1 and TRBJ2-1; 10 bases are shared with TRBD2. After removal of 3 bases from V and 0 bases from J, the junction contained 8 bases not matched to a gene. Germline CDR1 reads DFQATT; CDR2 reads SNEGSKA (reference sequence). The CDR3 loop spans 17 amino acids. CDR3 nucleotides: TGCAGTGCTAGGGGAAGCGGGAGGGTTAGCTCCTACAATGAGCAGTTCTTC. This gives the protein CSARGSGRVSSYNEQFF.

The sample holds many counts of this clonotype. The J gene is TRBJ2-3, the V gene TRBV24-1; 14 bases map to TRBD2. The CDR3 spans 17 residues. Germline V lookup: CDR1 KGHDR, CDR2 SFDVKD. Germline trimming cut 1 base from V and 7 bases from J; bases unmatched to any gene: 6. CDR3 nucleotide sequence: TGTGCCACCAGTGATTTACCAGGGACTAGCGGGAGTAATACGCAGTATTTT. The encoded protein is CATSDLPGTSGSNTQYF.

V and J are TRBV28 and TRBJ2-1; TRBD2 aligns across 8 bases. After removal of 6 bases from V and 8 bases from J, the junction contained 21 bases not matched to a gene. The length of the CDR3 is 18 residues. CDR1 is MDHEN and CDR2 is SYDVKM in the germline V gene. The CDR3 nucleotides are TGTGCCAGCAGACCCGTGGGTAGGACAGCGGGAGTTGGCGATGAGCAGTTCTTC. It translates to CASRPVGRTAGVGDEQFF.

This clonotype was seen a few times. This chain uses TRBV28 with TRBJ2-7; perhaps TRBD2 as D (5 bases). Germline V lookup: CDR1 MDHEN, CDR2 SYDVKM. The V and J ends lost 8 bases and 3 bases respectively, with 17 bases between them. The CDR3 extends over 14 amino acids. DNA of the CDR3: TGTGCCAGCTCGATCAGTCAAGGAGGCTACGAGCAGTACTTC. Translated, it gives CASSISQGGYEQYF.

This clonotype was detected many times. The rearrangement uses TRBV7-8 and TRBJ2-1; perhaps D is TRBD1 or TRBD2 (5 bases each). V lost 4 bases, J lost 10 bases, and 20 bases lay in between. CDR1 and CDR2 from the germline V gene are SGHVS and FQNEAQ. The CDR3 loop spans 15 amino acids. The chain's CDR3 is CASSSAGLEGQEQFF. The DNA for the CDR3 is TGTGCCAGCAGCTCGGCCGGACTTGAGGGGCAGGAGCAGTTCTTC.

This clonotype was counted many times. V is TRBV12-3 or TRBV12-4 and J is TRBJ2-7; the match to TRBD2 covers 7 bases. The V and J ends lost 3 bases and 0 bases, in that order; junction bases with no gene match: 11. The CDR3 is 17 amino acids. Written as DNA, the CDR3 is TGTGCCAGCAGTTTTTTTGGGGGAGGGGCCAGCTCCTACGAGCAGTACTTC. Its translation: CASSFFGGGASSYEQYF.

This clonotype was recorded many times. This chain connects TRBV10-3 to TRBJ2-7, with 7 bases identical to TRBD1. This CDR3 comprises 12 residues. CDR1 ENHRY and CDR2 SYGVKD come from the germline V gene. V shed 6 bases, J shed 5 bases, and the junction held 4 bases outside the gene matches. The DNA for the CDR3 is TGTGCCATCAGACAGGACAGGAACGAGCAGTACTTC. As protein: CAIRQDRNEQYF.

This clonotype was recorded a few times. DNA of the CDR3: TGTGCCAGCAGTTTTACCGGGACAGGGAGAGGAGAGACCCAGTACTTC. Its translation is CASSFTGTGRGETQYF. The V call is TRBV12-3 or TRBV12-4, the J call TRBJ2-5; 9 nucleotides align to TRBD1. There are 16 residues in the CDR3. The ends lost 3 bases at V and 4 bases at J; junction bases unmatched: 9.

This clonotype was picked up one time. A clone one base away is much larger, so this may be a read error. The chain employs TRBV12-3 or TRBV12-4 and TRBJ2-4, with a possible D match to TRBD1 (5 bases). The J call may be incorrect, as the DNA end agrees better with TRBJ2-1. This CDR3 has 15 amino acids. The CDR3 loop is CASSLVARAGMLQFF. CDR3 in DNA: TGTGCCAGCAGTTTAGTAGCTCGGGCAGGGATGCTTCAGTTCTTC.

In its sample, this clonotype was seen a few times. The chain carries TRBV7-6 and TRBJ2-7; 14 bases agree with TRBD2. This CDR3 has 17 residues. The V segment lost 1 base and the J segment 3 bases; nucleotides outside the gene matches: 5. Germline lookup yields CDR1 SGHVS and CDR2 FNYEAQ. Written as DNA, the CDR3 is TGTGCCAGCAGCTTAGAGGGACTAGCGGGAGTCTACTACGAGCAGTACTTC. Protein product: CASSLEGLAGVYYEQYF.

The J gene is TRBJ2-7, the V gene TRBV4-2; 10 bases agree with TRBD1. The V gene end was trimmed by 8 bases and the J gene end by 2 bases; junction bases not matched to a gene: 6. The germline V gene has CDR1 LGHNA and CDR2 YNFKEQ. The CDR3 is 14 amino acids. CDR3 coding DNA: TGTGCCAGCCAGGACAGGGGGGGAACCTACGAGCAGTACTTC. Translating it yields CASQDRGGTYEQYF.

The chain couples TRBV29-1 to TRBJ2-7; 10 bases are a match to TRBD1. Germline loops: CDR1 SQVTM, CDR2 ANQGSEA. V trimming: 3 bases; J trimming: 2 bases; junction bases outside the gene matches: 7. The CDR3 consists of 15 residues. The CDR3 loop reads CSVDIGTGDTYEQYV. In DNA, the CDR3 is TGCAGCGTTGACATCGGGACAGGGGACACCTACGAGCAGTACGTC.

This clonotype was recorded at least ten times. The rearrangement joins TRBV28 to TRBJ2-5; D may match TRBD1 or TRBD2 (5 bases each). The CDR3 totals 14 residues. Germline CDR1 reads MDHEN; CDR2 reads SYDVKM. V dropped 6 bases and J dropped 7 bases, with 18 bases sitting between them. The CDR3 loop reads CASSSGTPAGTQYF. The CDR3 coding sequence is TGTGCCAGCAGCTCCGGGACCCCCGCGGGGACCCAGTACTTC.

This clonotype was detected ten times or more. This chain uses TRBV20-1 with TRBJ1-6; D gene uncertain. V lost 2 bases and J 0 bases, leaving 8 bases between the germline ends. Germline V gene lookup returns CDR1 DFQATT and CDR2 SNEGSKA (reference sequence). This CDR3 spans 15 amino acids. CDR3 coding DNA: TGCAGTGCTAGACGGGAGAGCTCCTATAATTCACCCCTCCACTTT. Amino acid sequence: CSARRESSYNSPLHF.

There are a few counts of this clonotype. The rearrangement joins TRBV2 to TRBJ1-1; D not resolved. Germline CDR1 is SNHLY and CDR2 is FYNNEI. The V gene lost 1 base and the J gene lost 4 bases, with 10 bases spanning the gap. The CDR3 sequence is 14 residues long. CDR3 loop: CASSEVSVSTEAFF. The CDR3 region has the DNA TGTGCCAGCAGTGAAGTTTCGGTAAGCACTGAAGCTTTCTTT. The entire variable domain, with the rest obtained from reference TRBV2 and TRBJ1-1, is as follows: EPEVTQTPSHQVTQMGQEVILRCVPISNHLYFYWYRQILGQKVEFLVSFYNNEISEKSEIFDDQFSVERPDGSNFTLKIRSTKLEDSAMYFCASSEVSVSTEAFFGQGTRLTVV.

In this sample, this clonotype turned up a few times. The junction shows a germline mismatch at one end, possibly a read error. CDR3 amino acids: CSVRGEGVGNQPQHF. The CDR3 DNA is TGCAGTGTTAGAGGTGAAGGGGTGGGCAATCAGCCCCAGCATTTT. V is TRBV20-1 and J is TRBJ1-5, with D possibly TRBD1 on 5 matching bases. CDR3 length: 15 residues. The germline CDR1 and CDR2 sequences are DFQATT and SNEGSKA (reference sequence).